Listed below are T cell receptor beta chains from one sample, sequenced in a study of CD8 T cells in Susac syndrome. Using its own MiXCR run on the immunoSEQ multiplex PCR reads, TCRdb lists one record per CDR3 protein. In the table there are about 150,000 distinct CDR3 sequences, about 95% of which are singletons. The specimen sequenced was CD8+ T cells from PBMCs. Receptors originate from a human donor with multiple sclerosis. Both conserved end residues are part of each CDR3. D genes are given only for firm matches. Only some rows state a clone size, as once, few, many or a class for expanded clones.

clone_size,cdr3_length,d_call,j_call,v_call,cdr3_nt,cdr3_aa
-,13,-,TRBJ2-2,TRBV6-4,TGTGCCAGCAGTGACGGGGACACCGGGGAGCTGTTTTTT,CASSDGDTGELFF
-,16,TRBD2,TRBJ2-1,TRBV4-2,TGTGCCAGCAGCCAAGATCCCAGCGGGGGGGCAAATGAGCAGTTCTTC,CASSQDPSGGANEQFF
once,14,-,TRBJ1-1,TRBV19,TGTGCCAGTAGTCCCCTCGGGGTTCTGGAAGACGCTTTCTTT,CASSPLGVLEDAFF
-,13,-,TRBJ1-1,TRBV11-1,TGTGCCAGCAGCTCTGATATTGGAACTGAAGCTTTCTTT,CASSSDIGTEAFF
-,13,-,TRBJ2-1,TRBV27,TGTGCCAGCGCCCCTGTGATAGGAAATGAGCAGTTCTTC,CASAPVIGNEQFF
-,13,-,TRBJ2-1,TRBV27,TGTGCCAGCAGTTTACCCATTTACAATGAGCAGTTCTTC,CASSLPIYNEQFF
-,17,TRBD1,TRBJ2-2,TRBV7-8,TGTGCCAGCAGCTCCGTGTACGGGGACAGGTTAACCGGGGAGCTGTTTTTT,CASSSVYGDRLTGELFF
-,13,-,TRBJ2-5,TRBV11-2,TGTGCCAGCAGCTTGCGTGTTAAAGAGACCCAGTACTTC,CASSLRVKETQYF
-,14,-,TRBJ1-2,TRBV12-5,TGTGCTAGTGGCCTTCTCACTTTGGCGGGTGGCTACACCTTC,CASGLLTLAGGYTF
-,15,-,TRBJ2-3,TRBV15,TGTGCCACCAGTCCGAGCGCGCACAGCACAGATACGCAGTATTTT,CATSPSAHSTDTQYF